This TCR beta chain was observed in a study of blood T cells in healthy people across ages. The overall study: T cells yielded about one barcoded beta molecule per two cells through template switching.

Researchers collected 7.5 to 10 milliliters of peripheral blood from every single donor. Primed by a sample-barcoded 5' primer and a J-beta primer mix, a second PCR proceeded for about 6 to 11 cycles. MiXCR, run by TCRdb on the 5' RACE reads, gives a single entry per CDR3 protein. The data hold roughly 2 million distinct CDR3 sequences, with 40% to 55% observed a single time. Comments on this clonotype: Its antigen is as yet unknown.

This CDR3 contains 13 residues. Broader study findings: Among long-lived donors, naive CD4+ cells were more numerous and diversity higher than in aged donors. Roughly linear age-related decline in beta diversity appeared, significant by age 40.

Specimen: blood. The rearrangement links TRBV21-1 to TRBJ2-1; whether TRBD1, the table's D call, matches the DNA was not checked. TRBV21-1 is flagged as a pseudogene. This receptor was obtained from a middle-aged woman in good health. The CDR3: CASGDDCLGEQFF. CDR3 DNA sequence: TGTGCCAGCGGAGACGACTGTCTGGGAGAGCAGTTCTTC.